Shown below are 17 T cell receptor beta chains from a single sample sequenced in a study of control samples from healthy donors and cancer patients. TCRdb keeps only in-frame clones here, not all; method: immunoSEQ multiplex PCR. The sample consists of roughly 120,000 clones, around 89% of them appearing once. Sample: blood. Source of these receptors: a woman aged 70-85 years in good health.

This chain joins TRBV5-4 and TRBJ1-2; TRBD1 might be the D (5 bases). CDR1 is SGHNT and CDR2 is YYREEE in the germline V gene (reference sequence). This CDR3 spans 14 amino acids. The ends were cut back, 4 bases at V and 2 bases at J, with 12 bases in the middle. CDR3 amino acids: CASSGAGPNYGYTF. The CDR3 DNA sequence: TGTGCCAGCAGCGGGGCGGGGCCCAACTATGGCTACACCTTC.

V and J are TRBV7-9 and TRBJ2-5, with no clear D. The V gene lost 5 bases and the J gene lost 5 bases, with 9 bases spanning the gap. Looked up from germline, CDR1 is SEHNR and CDR2 is FQNEAQ (reference sequence). This CDR3 is built from 12 residues. In nucleotides, the CDR3 is TGTGCCAGCAGCCCCCCAGATGAGACCCAGTACTTC. Translated: CASSPPDETQYF.

V gene TRBV7-3 combines with J gene TRBJ2-7; a weak D match, TRBD1 (6 bases). This CDR3 region has 14 residues. Trimming shortened V by 2 bases and J by 5 bases, and 13 bases separated the two germline ends. Germline CDR1 SGHTA, CDR2 FQGTGA. CDR3 region: CASSLYQGPHEQYF. Here the CDR3 DNA reads TGTGCCAGCAGCTTATACCAGGGGCCCCACGAGCAGTACTTC.

The chain is built from TRBV10-3 and TRBJ2-3; 11 nucleotides align to TRBD2. CDR1 is ENHRY, CDR2 SYGVKD, per germline. V lost 6 bases, J lost 2 bases, and 4 bases stayed unmatched. The CDR3 sequence is 15 residues long. CDR3 protein: CAISETSGDTDTQYF. DNA for the CDR3: TGTGCCATCAGCGAGACTAGCGGGGACACAGATACGCAGTATTTT.

The chain uses TRBV5-4 and TRBJ1-3, with a weak D call TRBD1 (5 bases). The CDR3 is 15 residues long. V dropped 4 bases and J dropped 4 bases, with 15 bases sitting between them. CDR1 is SGHNT, CDR2 YYREEE, per germline (reference sequence). The CDR3, as DNA: TGTGCCAGCAGCGACAGCGCTGGGGCCGGAAACACCATATATTTT. Translated, it gives CASSDSAGAGNTIYF.

This chain uses TRBV4-2 with TRBJ1-6; 8 positions match TRBD1. The CDR3 length is 16 residues. CDR1 is LGHNA and CDR2 is YNFKEQ in the germline V gene. The trim removed 1 base at V and 9 bases at J, leaving 8 bases unmatched. CDR3 bases: TGTGCCAGCAGCCAAGCGGGGGACAGGCGCGGTTCACCCCTCCACTTT. Translated, it gives CASSQAGDRRGSPLHF.

The chain joins TRBV19 to TRBJ1-5; D might be TRBD1 (6 bases). V lost 6 bases to trimming and J lost 0 bases, with 9 bases between them. This CDR3 comprises 14 residues. The germline V gene encodes CDR1 LNHDA and CDR2 SQIVND (reference sequence). The DNA for the CDR3 is TGTGCCAGTAGCGGACAGTATAGCAATCAGCCCCAGCATTTT. Translating it yields CASSGQYSNQPQHF.

Only one count was recorded for this clone. J is TRBJ2-2 and V is TRBV25-1, with TRBD1 identical over 9 bases. The CDR3 covers 16 residues. Germline CDR1 is MGHDK and CDR2 is SYGVNS. V was clipped by 5 bases and J by 0 bases; unmatched bases: 4. The CDR3 spells CASSWGQGSNTGELFF. CDR3 in DNA: TGTGCCAGCAGTTGGGGACAGGGATCGAACACCGGGGAGCTGTTTTTT.

The V gene is TRBV4-1, the J gene TRBJ2-7; D unresolved. The CDR3 totals 12 residues. Germline V gives CDR1 MGHRA, CDR2 YSYEKL. Between the trimmed V and J ends, which lost 1 base and 5 bases, there was a span of 6 bases. CDR3 sequence reads: CASSQGDNEQYF. Here the CDR3 DNA reads TGCGCCAGCAGCCAAGGTGACAACGAGCAGTACTTC.

The rearrangement joins TRBV5-1 to TRBJ1-4; the D is unclear. CDR3 length: 14 amino acids. Germline loops: CDR1 SGHRS, CDR2 YFSETQ. Between the trimmed V and J ends, which lost 0 bases and 8 bases, there was a span of 11 bases. CDR3 DNA: TGCGCCAGCAGCTTGGCCGGGTCGAAGGAAAAACTGTTTTTT. Translated: CASSLAGSKEKLFF.

The chain has TRBV5-1 and TRBJ1-1; unclear D gene. Germline V gene data show CDR1 as SGHRS and CDR2 as YFSETQ. The CDR3 is made up of 13 amino acids. V shed 8 bases and J shed 1 base, with 12 bases lying between them. CDR3 sequence reads: CASKGWQNTEAFF. In DNA, the CDR3 is TGCGCCAGTAAAGGCTGGCAGAACACTGAAGCTTTCTTT. The full variable domain, with the rest looked up from reference TRBV5-1 and TRBJ1-1, is KAGVTQTPRYLIKTRGQQVTLSCSPISGHRSVSWYQQTPGQGLQFLFEYFSETQRNKGNFPGRFSGRQFSNSRSEMNVSTLELGDSALYLCASKGWQNTEAFFGQGTRLTVV.

The V call is TRBV6-5, the J call TRBJ1-2, with TRBD1 matching 12 bases. Losses at the gene ends were 5 bases for V and 7 bases for J; bases not matched to a gene: 5. The CDR3 is 14 amino acids. Germline V gene lookup returns CDR1 MNHEY and CDR2 SVGAGI. The CDR3 loop reads CASSIGTGGGGYTF. The CDR3 nucleotides read TGTGCCAGCAGTATCGGGACAGGGGGCGGTGGCTACACCTTC.

The chain is built from TRBV6-5 and TRBJ1-1; 7 positions match TRBD1. Germline V gives CDR1 MNHEY, CDR2 SVGAGI. This CDR3 spans 13 amino acids. Trimming at V came to 6 bases and at J to 1 base, leaving 2 bases not matched to a gene. CDR3 bases: TGTGCCAGCAGACGACAGGGGAACACTGAAGCTTTCTTT. Protein: CASRRQGNTEAFF.

V gene TRBV12-3 or TRBV12-4 combines with J gene TRBJ1-3; D is uncertain. V lost 10 bases and J 0 bases, leaving 4 bases between the germline ends. CDR3 length equals 11 residues. This CDR3 is CATRSGNTIYF. The DNA of the CDR3 is TGTGCCACCCGCTCTGGAAACACCATATATTTT.

The chain joins TRBV11-2 to TRBJ2-7; D is perhaps TRBD2 (5 bases). Trimming left V 6 bases short and J 3 bases short, with 9 bases between. Germline CDR1 and CDR2: SGHAT and FQNNGV. The CDR3 has 12 residues. In nucleotides, the CDR3 is TGTGCCAGCAGGGACTTTAGCTACGAGCAGTACTTC. As protein: CASRDFSYEQYF.

This chain connects TRBV19 to TRBJ2-1; tentative D call: TRBD2 (6 bases). CDR1 LNHDA and CDR2 SQIVND come from the germline V gene (reference sequence). Trimming left V 9 bases short and J 8 bases short, with 17 bases between. The CDR3 length is 13 residues. The CDR3 region has the DNA TGTGCCAGCAGCGATCGCACGGGAGATGAGCAGTTCTTC. This codes for CASSDRTGDEQFF. Full variable domain (remainder filled in from reference TRBV19 and TRBJ2-1): DGGITQSPKYLFRKEGQNVTLSCEQNLNHDAMYWYRQDPGQGLRLIYYSQIVNDFQKGDIAEGYSVSREKKESFPLTVTSAQKNPTAFYLCASSDRTGDEQFFGPGTRLTVL.

This chain uses TRBV3-1 (or the pseudogene TRBV3-2) with TRBJ1-1; perhaps TRBD1 as D (5 bases). In germline, CDR1 is LGHDT, CDR2 YNNKEL (reference sequence). CDR3 length: 13 residues. V lost 3 bases and J lost 1, with 6 bases in between. The CDR3 DNA is TGTGCCAGCAGCCACGGGGGGAACACTGAAGCTTTCTTT. It specifies CASSHGGNTEAFF.